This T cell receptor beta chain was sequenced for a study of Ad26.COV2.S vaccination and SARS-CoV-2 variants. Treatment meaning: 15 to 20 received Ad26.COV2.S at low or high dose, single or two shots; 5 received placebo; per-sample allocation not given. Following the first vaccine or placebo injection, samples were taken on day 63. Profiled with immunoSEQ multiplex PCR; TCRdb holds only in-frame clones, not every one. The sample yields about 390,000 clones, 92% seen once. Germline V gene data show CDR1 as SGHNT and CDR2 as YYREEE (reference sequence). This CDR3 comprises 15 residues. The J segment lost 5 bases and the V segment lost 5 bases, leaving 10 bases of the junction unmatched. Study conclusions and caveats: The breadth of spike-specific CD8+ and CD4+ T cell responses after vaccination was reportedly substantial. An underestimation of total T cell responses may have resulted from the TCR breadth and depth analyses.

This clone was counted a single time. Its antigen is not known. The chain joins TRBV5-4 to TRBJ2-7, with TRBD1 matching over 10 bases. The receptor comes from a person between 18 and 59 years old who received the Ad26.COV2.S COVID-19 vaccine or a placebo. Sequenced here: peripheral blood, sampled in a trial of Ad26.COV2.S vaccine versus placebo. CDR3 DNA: TGTGCCAGCAGGCTGACTGGGACAGGGGCCCACGAGCAGTACTTC. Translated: CASRLTGTGAHEQYF.